This passage covers 31 T cell receptor beta chains from one sample sequenced in a study of blood T cell repertoires in COVID-19. The repertoire was sequenced with immunoSEQ multiplex PCR; TCRdb's copy has only in-frame clones and lacks some. The data show approximately 240,000 clones, 85% to 90% seen once. The sample consisted of PBMCs or T cells enriched from blood (not recorded which). The receptors here all came from a woman between 45 and 60 years old in a cohort exposed to, infected with or recovered from COVID-19 (not recorded which).

The chain has TRBV4-2 and TRBJ2-3, with D tentatively TRBD1 (5 bases). CDR3 size: 16 residues. V lost 0 bases to trimming and J lost 2 bases, with 12 bases between them. Germline CDR1 reads LGHNA; CDR2 reads YNFKEQ. CDR3 in DNA: TGTGCCAGCAGCCAAGATAATGGACAATACACAGATACGCAGTATTTT. Its protein product is CASSQDNGQYTDTQYF.

The CDR3, as DNA: TGCGCCAGCAGCCCAATGGGAGCAACGGGAACAGATACGCAGTATTTT. This sequence encodes CASSPMGATGTDTQYF. The chain employs TRBV4-1 and TRBJ2-3, with D perhaps TRBD2 (5 bases). V lost 4 bases to trimming and J lost 3 bases, with 17 bases between them. The germline V gene encodes CDR1 MGHRA and CDR2 YSYEKL. This CDR3 spans 16 amino acids.

The chain carries TRBV6-5 and TRBJ1-5, with unresolved D. The CDR3 totals 15 residues. CDR1 MNHEY and CDR2 SVGAGI come from the germline V gene. Trimming removed 11 bases at V and 5 bases at J, with 22 bases between. Here the CDR3 reads CASRDTTTYDQPQHF. The CDR3 DNA is TGTGCCTCCCGGGATACGACCACATATGATCAGCCCCAGCATTTT.

V usage is TRBV11-2 and J usage is TRBJ1-2; no firm D call. V shed 1 base and J shed 6 bases, with 12 bases lying between them. The CDR3 has 14 residues. CDR1 is SGHAT and CDR2 is FQNNGV in the germline V gene. In DNA form, the CDR3 reads TGTGCCAGCAGCTTAGGAGCAGCCCGGGATGGCTACACCTTC. It codes for CASSLGAARDGYTF. The variable domain in full, with the rest retrieved from reference TRBV11-2 and TRBJ1-2, is EAGVAQSPRYKIIEKRQSVAFWCNPISGHATLYWYQQILGQGPKLLIQFQNNGVVDDSQLPKDRFSAERLKGVDSTLKIQPAKLEDSAVYLCASSLGAARDGYTFGSGTRLTVV.

The chain links TRBV28 to TRBJ1-1; 11 positions match TRBD1. CDR1 and CDR2 from the germline V gene are MDHEN and SYDVKM. With 5 bases clipped from V and 4 bases from J, the junction kept 18 bases outside the gene matches. This CDR3 is built from 19 residues. CDR3 sequence (DNA): TGTGCCAGCAGTGCCATACGTGGGACAGGGGGTATGGAAGGCACTGAAGCTTTCTTT. It is translated as CASSAIRGTGGMEGTEAFF. Full variable domain (rest looked up from reference TRBV28 and TRBJ1-1): DVKVTQSSRYLVKRTGEKVFLECVQDMDHENMFWYRQDPGLGLRLIYFSYDVKMKEKGDIPEGYSVSREKKERFSLILESASTNQTSMYLCASSAIRGTGGMEGTEAFFGQGTRLTVV.

The V gene is TRBV18, the J gene TRBJ2-1; 13 nucleotides align to TRBD2. The V segment lost 5 bases and the J segment 4 bases; nucleotides outside the gene matches: 2. The CDR3 is made up of 15 amino acids. Germline CDR1 and CDR2: KGHSH and LQKENI. CDR3 in amino acids: CASSKTSGGYNEQFF. The CDR3 coding sequence is TGTGCCAGCTCAAAGACTAGCGGGGGGTACAATGAGCAGTTCTTC. The full variable domain, completed using reference TRBV18 and TRBJ2-1, is NAGVMQNPRHLVRRRGQEARLRCSPMKGHSHVYWYRQLPEEGLKFMVYLQKENIIDESGMPKERFSAEFPKEGPSILRIQQVVRGDSAAYFCASSKTSGGYNEQFFGPGTRLTVL.

This clone showed up just once. V usage is TRBV6-2 or TRBV6-3 and J usage is TRBJ1-1, with D possibly TRBD1 on 6 matching bases. Germline V lookup: CDR1 MNHEY, CDR2 SVGEGT. This CDR3 has 16 amino acids. Trimming stripped 0 bases from V and 0 bases from J, with 11 bases between. The CDR3 DNA reads TGTGCCAGCAGTTACTCGGGTGGACAGTTGAACACTGAAGCTTTCTTT. Translated, it gives CASSYSGGQLNTEAFF.

The chain has TRBV6-5 and TRBJ2-2, with D maybe TRBD1 (5 bases). The CDR3 spans 14 residues. Trimming cost V 2 bases and J 4 bases, with 8 bases left between them. Germline loops: CDR1 MNHEY, CDR2 SVGAGI. CDR3 sequence reads: CASSYVQGTGELFF. DNA for the CDR3: TGTGCCAGCAGTTACGTCCAGGGCACCGGGGAGCTGTTTTTT.

This chain uses TRBV5-1 with TRBJ2-3; D is unresolved. The CDR3 is 14 amino acids. CDR1 is SGHRS and CDR2 is YFSETQ in the germline V gene. With 4 bases removed from V and 3 bases from J, the gap between germline ends came to 12 bases. CDR3 protein: CASSQDQATDTQYF. DNA of the CDR3: TGCGCCAGCAGCCAAGATCAGGCAACAGATACGCAGTATTTT.

V and J are TRBV28 and TRBJ2-7; 8 bases align to TRBD1. V trimming: 9 bases; J trimming: 4 bases; junction bases outside the gene matches: 11. The CDR3 is 14 residues long. Germline CDR1 MDHEN, CDR2 SYDVKM. The CDR3 DNA reads as TGTGCCAGTCAAAATCCGGGACAGGTATACGAGCAGTACTTC. This codes for CASQNPGQVYEQYF.

The V call is TRBV19, the J call TRBJ1-1; D not certain. From germline, CDR1 is LNHDA and CDR2 SQIVND (reference sequence). The CDR3 runs to 13 residues. CDR3 sequence: CASSFGPNTEAFF. The DNA for the CDR3 is TGTGCTTCGTCGTTTGGGCCAAACACTGAAGCTTTCTTT.

The CDR3 DNA sequence: TGTGCCAGCAGCCTGGACAGAAACTATGGCTACACCTTC. Protein sequence: CASSLDRNYGYTF. The chain employs TRBV12-3 or TRBV12-4 and TRBJ1-2, with a tentative D call TRBD1 (6 bases). Trimming pared 6 bases from V and 2 bases from J, leaving 10 bases between. The CDR3 is made up of 13 amino acids.

J is TRBJ2-3 and V is TRBV9, with 12 positions matching TRBD2. In germline, CDR1 is SGDLS, CDR2 YYNGEE. The ends lost 4 bases at V and 4 bases at J; junction bases unmatched: 7. This CDR3 comprises 16 residues. DNA for the CDR3: TGTGCCAGCAGCCTAAGGACTAGCGGGGAAGCAGATACGCAGTATTTT. Translated, it gives CASSLRTSGEADTQYF.

V gene TRBV9 combines with J gene TRBJ2-1; possibly TRBD1 for D (6 bases). Trimming took off 7 bases at V and 1 base at J, with 12 bases between the two ends. CDR3 length: 14 amino acids. Germline lookup yields CDR1 SGDLS and CDR2 YYNGEE. Here the CDR3 DNA reads TGTGCCAGCGGTAGGGGGAATTCCTACAATGAGCAGTTCTTC. Amino acids: CASGRGNSYNEQFF.

This chain links TRBV19 with TRBJ1-4, with 8 bases that match TRBD1. The ends lost 5 bases at V and 8 bases at J; junction bases unmatched: 16. CDR1 is LNHDA, CDR2 SQIVND, per germline (reference sequence). The CDR3 runs to 17 residues. DNA of the CDR3: TGTGCCAGTAGTGACAGGGGAGGTTTTAGCGGCGGGGAAAAACTGTTTTTT. It translates to CASSDRGGFSGGEKLFF.

This chain uses TRBV7-3 with TRBJ1-6; a weak D match, TRBD1 (6 bases). V dropped 6 bases and J dropped 7 bases, with 13 bases sitting between them. Germline CDR1 SGHTA, CDR2 FQGTGA. This CDR3 has 14 residues. CDR3 region: CASSPRGANSPLHF. In DNA, the CDR3 is TGTGCCAGCAGTCCCAGGGGTGCAAATTCACCCCTCCACTTT.

V gene TRBV7-3 combines with J gene TRBJ1-6; D may be TRBD1 (5 bases). This CDR3 is 14 amino acids long. Germline V gene data show CDR1 as SGHTA and CDR2 as FQGTGA. Trimming shortened V by 0 bases and J by 6 bases, and 6 bases separated the two germline ends. CDR3 residues: CASSLTGANSPLHF. Written as DNA, the CDR3 is TGTGCCAGCAGCTTAACAGGGGCTAATTCACCCCTCCACTTT.

The chain carries TRBV6-2 or TRBV6-3 and TRBJ1-1, with 9 bases that match TRBD1. The V segment lost 4 bases and the J segment 4 bases; nucleotides outside the gene matches: 13. CDR1 is MNHEY and CDR2 is SVGEGT in the germline V gene. The CDR3 runs 17 residues. The CDR3 protein is CASSSIRDRVSSTEAFF. The CDR3 bases are TGTGCCAGCAGTTCGATCCGGGACAGGGTATCAAGCACTGAAGCTTTCTTT.

V gene TRBV14 combines with J gene TRBJ2-7, with TRBD1 matching 10 bases. The CDR3 covers 18 residues. CDR1 and CDR2 (germline): SGHDN, FVKESK. V was pared by 10 bases and J by 2 bases, with 20 bases of the junction left unmatched. The CDR3 spells CATDEWDRGRSLTYEQYF. CDR3 DNA: TGTGCCACCGATGAATGGGACAGGGGCCGCTCACTAACCTACGAGCAGTACTTC. The variable domain in full, with the rest retrieved from reference TRBV14 and TRBJ2-7, is EAGVTQFPSHSVIEKGQTVTLRCDPISGHDNLYWYRRVMGKEIKFLLHFVKESKQDESGMPNNRFLAERTGGTYSTLKVQPAELEDSGVYFCATDEWDRGRSLTYEQYFGPGTRLTVT.

This rearrangement joins TRBV4-3 to TRBJ2-1, with a tentative D call TRBD1 (5 bases). CDR3 size: 14 residues. The germline V and J ends were trimmed by 4 bases and 6 bases, with 13 bases remaining between them. Germline V gene lookup returns CDR1 LGHNA and CDR2 YSLEER. The CDR3 region is CASSRRTGINEQFF. The CDR3 DNA is TGCGCCAGCAGCCGGCGAACAGGTATCAATGAGCAGTTCTTC.

This clone was counted a single time. The CDR3 DNA follows: TGTGCCTCGAGGGGCCTGGAGGGCTCGTACTTC. Encoded protein: CASRGLEGSYF. The chain joins TRBV6-5 to TRBJ2-7; D is perhaps TRBD2 (6 bases). The ends were cut back, 11 bases at V and 12 bases at J, with 20 bases in the middle. The CDR3 consists of 11 residues. The germline V gene has CDR1 MNHEY and CDR2 SVGAGI.

The V gene is TRBV19, the J gene TRBJ1-2; 7 nucleotides line up with TRBD1. J was trimmed by 5 bases and V by 4 bases; bases with no gene match: 16. Germline V gives CDR1 LNHDA, CDR2 SQIVND (reference sequence). The CDR3 spans 17 residues. The CDR3 region is CASSTGQASPPLYGYTF. In nucleotides, the CDR3 is TGTGCCAGTAGTACTGGACAGGCATCCCCCCCGTTGTATGGCTACACCTTC.

This clone was seen a single time. The CDR3 nucleotides are TGTGCCAGCAGCGTAGGGGGCACGATCTACGAGCAGTACTTC. Protein sequence: CASSVGGTIYEQYF. The gene calls are TRBV9 and TRBJ2-7, with D possibly being TRBD1 (5 bases). CDR3 length: 14 amino acids. Trimming took off 0 bases at V and 3 bases at J, with 10 bases between the two ends. Germline V lookup: CDR1 SGDLS, CDR2 YYNGEE.

The gene calls are TRBV6-5 and TRBJ1-2; D may be TRBD1 (6 bases). Germline-derived CDR1 and CDR2 are MNHEY and SVGAGI. V lost 8 bases to trimming and J lost 6 bases, with 16 bases between them. CDR3 length: 13 residues. The chain's CDR3 is CASGTGGADGYTF. The CDR3 bases are TGTGCCAGCGGAACGGGGGGGGCGGATGGCTACACCTTC.

This clone was counted once. This chain links TRBV18 with TRBJ1-6; D uncertain. With 1 base removed from V and 5 bases from J, the gap between germline ends came to 18 bases. The CDR3 extends over 18 amino acids. Germline assignment: CDR1 KGHSH and CDR2 LQKENI. In DNA, the CDR3 is TGTGCCAGCTCACCACGAGGGATCTTGGGTTCGGATAATTCACCCCTCCACTTT. Translated, it gives CASSPRGILGSDNSPLHF. Using reference TRBV18 and TRBJ1-6 for the parts outside the CDR3, the full variable domain is NAGVMQNPRHLVRRRGQEARLRCSPMKGHSHVYWYRQLPEEGLKFMVYLQKENIIDESGMPKERFSAEFPKEGPSILRIQQVVRGDSAAYFCASSPRGILGSDNSPLHFGNGTRLTVT.

The chain is built from TRBV20-1 and TRBJ2-4; D is possibly TRBD1 (6 bases). The length of the CDR3 is 14 residues. The V gene lost 3 bases and the J gene lost 3 bases, with 12 bases spanning the gap. Germline V CDR1 and CDR2: DFQATT, SNEGSKA (reference sequence). In nucleotides, the CDR3 is TGCAGTGCTAGTCCAGGGGCGAACAAAAACATTCAGTACTTC. It is translated as CSASPGANKNIQYF.

The V and J genes are TRBV5-1 and TRBJ1-1, with D uncertain. Trimming pared 6 bases from V and 1 base from J, leaving 7 bases between. CDR3 size: 12 residues. The germline gives CDR1 SGHRS, CDR2 YFSETQ. The CDR3 DNA follows: TGCGCCAGCAAATCATCGAACACTGAAGCTTTCTTT. Its protein product is CASKSSNTEAFF.

J is TRBJ1-1 and V is TRBV12-3 or TRBV12-4; D perhaps matches TRBD1 (6 bases). CDR3 length equals 13 residues. The V end lost 9 bases, the J end lost 2 bases, and 13 bases lay between the germline ends. CDR3 protein: CASRVGANTEAFF. The CDR3 DNA sequence: TGTGCCAGTAGGGTGGGGGCAAACACTGAAGCTTTCTTT.

This clone has just a few counts. This rearrangement joins TRBV6-5 to TRBJ1-2; 10 nucleotides agree with TRBD1. This CDR3 is 14 amino acids long. Germline V gene lookup returns CDR1 MNHEY and CDR2 SVGAGI. Trimming cost V 6 bases and J 6 bases; bases outside gene matches: 7. The CDR3 sequence: CASSLTGGANGYTF. CDR3 coding DNA: TGTGCCAGCAGCCTGACAGGGGGCGCAAATGGCTACACCTTC.

This chain joins TRBV6-5 and TRBJ1-2; TRBD1 might be the D (6 bases). Per the germline V gene, CDR1 is MNHEY and CDR2 is SVGAGI. Trimming pared 4 bases from V and 6 bases from J, leaving 12 bases between. The CDR3 has 13 residues. Written as DNA, the CDR3 is TGTGCCAGCAGTTCCGGGACAATTCATGGCTACACCTTC. Translation gives CASSSGTIHGYTF.

This chain joins TRBV4-2 and TRBJ1-6; TRBD1 might be the D (5 bases). This CDR3 is 15 amino acids long. V was trimmed by 0 bases and J by 8 bases, leaving 11 bases between them. In germline, CDR1 is LGHNA, CDR2 YNFKEQ. DNA for the CDR3: TGTGCCAGCAGCCAAGATTGGGGGGAGGATTCACCCCTCCACTTT. This encodes CASSQDWGEDSPLHF.